A selection of T cell receptor beta chains follows, all from one sample in a study of preoperative IRX-2 immunotherapy in early breast cancer. Profiled with immunoSEQ multiplex PCR; TCRdb holds only in-frame clones, not every one. The data hold roughly 34,000 clones, with about 90% observed a single time. Material: tumor tissue, obtained after IRX-2 immunotherapy. Receptor source: a human donor with breast cancer. The CDR3 runs from the conserved cysteine through the conserved F or W. The D gene is left open where the match is weak. Only part of the rows carry a size: once, few, many, or a class if the clone is expanded.

v_call	d_call	j_call	cdr3_length	clone_size	cdr3_aa	cdr3_nt
TRBV12-5	.	TRBJ1-4	14	once	CASGLRAPNEKLFF	TGTGCTAGTGGTTTGCGGGCCCCCAATGAAAAACTGTTTTTT
TRBV15	TRBD2	TRBJ2-7	17	.	CATSRVLTSGSIYEQYF	TGTGCCACCAGCAGAGTTCTGACTAGCGGGAGTATTTACGAGCAGTACTTC
TRBV28	.	TRBJ2-2	13	.	CASSVTGTGELFF	TGTGCCAGCAGTGTCACAGGGACCGGGGAGCTGTTTTTT
TRBV12-5	.	TRBJ2-6	18	.	CASGLVPDGRSGANVLTF	TGTGCTAGTGGTTTGGTACCGGACGGCCGCTCTGGGGCCAACGTCCTGACTTTC
TRBV11-3	TRBD1	TRBJ2-5	15	.	CASSERQGVGETQYF	TGTGCCAGCAGCGAAAGACAGGGGGTAGGGGAGACCCAGTACTTC
TRBV25-1	TRBD2	TRBJ2-1	15	.	CASSETSGLNNEQFF	TGTGCCAGCAGTGAGACTAGCGGATTAAACAATGAGCAGTTCTTC
TRBV28	.	TRBJ2-1	13	.	CASRLSGGGKEFF	TGTGCCAGCAGGCTAAGCGGAGGGGGGAAGGAGTTCTTC
TRBV11-3	.	TRBJ2-2	15	.	CASSWGDGSAGELFF	TGTGCCAGCAGCTGGGGGGACGGGTCTGCCGGGGAGCTGTTTTTT
TRBV6-8	TRBD2	TRBJ2-2	13	.	CASSARGVGELFF	TGTGCCAGCAGTGCCCGGGGGGTCGGGGAGCTGTTTTTT
TRBV7-5	.	TRBJ1-3	18	.	CASSLPRGGVSSGNTIYF	TGTGCCAGCAGCCTACCCCGTGGAGGCGTAAGCTCTGGAAACACCATATATTTT
TRBV19	TRBD1	TRBJ2-1	14	.	CASTNTFRGQMQFF	TGTGCCAGTACGAACACCTTCAGGGGGCAGATGCAGTTCTTC
TRBV19	TRBD2	TRBJ2-7	21	.	CASSIPGVMFSGRARSYEQYF	TGTGCCAGTAGTATTCCAGGGGTGATGTTTAGCGGGAGGGCCCGCTCCTACGAGCAGTACTTC
TRBV29-1	.	TRBJ1-3	15	.	CSVKERAFSGNTIYF	TGCAGCGTTAAAGAGAGGGCCTTCAGTGGAAACACCATATATTTT
TRBV11-3	TRBD2	TRBJ2-1	15	.	CASSPAGGRYNEQFF	TGTGCCAGCAGCCCTGCGGGAGGAAGGTACAATGAGCAGTTCTTC
TRBV15	TRBD1	TRBJ1-1	16	once	CATSTRRTGTHTEAFF	TGTGCCACCAGCACTCGTCGGACAGGGACTCACACTGAAGCTTTCTTT
TRBV7-4	.	TRBJ2-5	13	.	CASSGVRVETQYF	TGTGCCAGCAGCGGTGTAAGGGTTGAGACCCAGTACTTC
TRBV6-4	.	TRBJ2-1	15	.	CASSESGTSYGEQFF	TGTGCCAGCAGTGAATCGGGGACCTCCTATGGTGAGCAGTTCTTC
TRBV7-7	TRBD2	TRBJ2-7	15	.	CASEIAGASGGEQYF	TGTGCCAGCGAAATAGCGGGAGCCAGCGGGGGCGAGCAGTACTTC
TRBV11-3	TRBD2	TRBJ2-2	17	.	CASSLVTSGRNTGELFF	TGTGCCAGCAGCTTAGTTACTAGCGGGAGGAACACCGGGGAGCTGTTTTTT
TRBV7-7	TRBD2	TRBJ2-1	16	.	CASSLGLAGSYNEQFF	TGTGCCAGCAGCTTGGGACTAGCGGGTTCCTACAATGAGCAGTTCTTC
TRBV11-3	.	TRBJ2-2	15	few	CASRPDSVNTGELFF	TGTGCCAGCAGACCCGACAGCGTGAACACCGGGGAGCTGTTTTTT
TRBV19	.	TRBJ1-3	14	.	CASSINRAGNTIYF	TGTGCCAGTAGTATTAACAGGGCTGGAAACACCATATATTTT
TRBV18	TRBD2	TRBJ2-1	16	.	CASSPPGLASSGEQFF	TGTGCCAGCTCACCTCCGGGACTAGCATCGTCTGGTGAGCAGTTCTTC
TRBV7-1	TRBD1	TRBJ1-2	14	.	CASSEQGASVGYTF	TGTGCCAGCAGCGAACAGGGGGCGTCTGTTGGCTACACCTTC
TRBV6-8	.	TRBJ2-3	17	.	CASIRGQGIPRTDTQYF	TGTGCCAGCATCCGAGGGCAGGGGATCCCACGCACAGATACGCAGTATTTT
TRBV10-3	TRBD1	TRBJ2-5	15	once	CAISESGQGGETQYF	TGTGCCATCAGTGAGTCAGGACAGGGGGGAGAGACCCAGTACTTC
TRBV14	.	TRBJ2-3	17	.	CASSQRSPRTSTDTQYF	TGTGCCAGCAGCCAAAGATCCCCCAGGACTAGCACAGATACGCAGTATTTT
TRBV11-3	.	TRBJ1-3	17	.	CASSFRFDSSSGNTIYF	TGTGCCAGCAGCTTCCGATTCGACAGTTCCTCTGGAAACACCATATATTTT
TRBV18	.	TRBJ1-2	14	.	CASSPQTGNYGYTF	TGTGCCAGCTCACCTCAGACAGGAAACTATGGCTACACCTTC
TRBV10-3	TRBD1	TRBJ2-7	16	.	CAISESRTGRSYEQYF	TGTGCCATCAGTGAGTCGAGGACAGGGAGGTCCTACGAGCAGTACTTC
TRBV11-3	TRBD1	TRBJ1-3	15	.	CASSLQGAAGNTIYF	TGTGCCAGCAGCTTACAGGGGGCGGCTGGAAACACCATATATTTT
TRBV7-2	.	TRBJ2-7	14	once	CASSLGVRRVEQYF	TGTGCCAGCAGCTTAGGTGTCAGGCGCGTAGAGCAGTACTTC
TRBV19	TRBD1	TRBJ2-7	16	.	CASSISGTGFSSEQYF	TGTGCCAGTAGTATTTCCGGGACAGGGTTTTCCTCCGAGCAGTACTTC
TRBV5-4	TRBD2	TRBJ2-7	16	.	CASSLDLAGGRREQYF	TGTGCCAGCAGCTTAGATCTAGCGGGAGGTCGGAGGGAGCAGTACTTC
TRBV29-1	.	TRBJ1-2	13	.	CSVRGQDNYGYTF	TGCAGCGTTAGGGGTCAGGATAACTATGGCTACACCTTC
TRBV28	.	TRBJ1-2	16	.	CASSLVGGTFNYGYTF	TGTGCCAGCAGTTTAGTCGGCGGAACATTTAACTATGGCTACACCTTC
TRBV7-1	.	TRBJ2-5	13	.	CASSRDGEQTQYF	TGTGCCAGCAGCCGGGATGGGGAGCAGACCCAGTACTTC
TRBV6-8	.	TRBJ1-2	14	.	CASSYSNTNYGYTF	TGTGCCAGCAGTTACTCGAACACTAACTATGGCTACACCTTC
TRBV8-2	.	TRBJ1-2	15	.	CASSPLRAGGYGYTF	TGTGCCAGCAGTCCTCTTCGAGCAGGGGGGTATGGCTACACCTTC
TRBV29-1	.	TRBJ1-2	16	.	CSVESYDSIANYGYTF	TGCAGCGTTGAGAGTTACGACAGCATCGCTAACTATGGCTACACCTTC
TRBV6-8	.	TRBJ1-1	15	few	CASIKQGLLNTEAFF	TGTGCCAGCATCAAACAGGGCCTCTTGAACACTGAAGCTTTCTTT
TRBV6-8	TRBD1	TRBJ1-1	15	once	CASSPYRQGNTEAFF	TGTGCCAGCAGTCCGTACCGACAGGGGAACACTGAAGCTTTCTTT
TRBV30	TRBD1	TRBJ1-4	13	.	CASEGQGREKLFF	TGTGCCTCGGAGGGACAGGGGAGAGAAAAACTGTTTTTT
TRBV7-8	.	TRBJ1-2	13	.	CASSLEGLGGYTF	TGTGCCAGCAGCTTAGAGGGGCTCGGAGGCTACACCTTC
TRBV7-1	TRBD1	TRBJ1-1	13	.	CASSYGTATEAFF	TGTGCCAGCAGCTACGGGACAGCCACTGAAGCTTTCTTT
TRBV12-5	.	TRBJ2-5	14	.	CASTAMAGSETQYF	TGTGCCAGCACAGCCATGGCAGGGAGTGAGACCCAGTACTTC
TRBV7-4	.	TRBJ1-2	15	.	CASSLTGRGVNGYTF	TGTGCCAGCAGCTTAACGGGGCGGGGAGTAAATGGCTACACCTTC
TRBV19	.	TRBJ1-2	14	.	CASSIMADLYGYTF	TGTGCCAGTAGTATTATGGCAGACCTCTATGGCTACACCTTC
TRBV11-3	.	TRBJ1-4	16	.	CASSLDPGALNEKLFF	TGTGCCAGCAGCTTAGACCCGGGGGCCCTTAATGAAAAACTGTTTTTT
TRBV23-1	.	TRBJ2-5	16	.	CASSQSPGWVLETQYF	TGCGCCAGCAGTCAATCTCCGGGTTGGGTGTTAGAGACCCAGTACTTC
TRBV6-8	.	TRBJ2-2	12	once	CASRLAAGELFF	TGTGCCAGCAGATTAGCCGCCGGGGAGCTGTTTTTT
TRBV11-3	.	TRBJ1-2	15	.	CASSLFGGQLSGYTF	TGTGCCAGCAGCTTGTTTGGGGGGCAGTTGAGTGGCTACACCTTC
TRBV19	.	TRBJ1-2	14	.	CASSPRGGNYGYTF	TGTGCCAGTAGCCCCAGGGGAGGAAACTATGGCTACACCTTC
TRBV6-8	TRBD1	TRBJ1-5	14	.	CASSETGVNQPQHF	TGTGCCAGCAGCGAGACAGGGGTCAATCAGCCCCAGCATTTT
TRBV6-8	.	TRBJ2-1	15	.	CAIGGGQGAYNEQFF	TGTGCCATCGGGGGGGGACAGGGCGCCTACAATGAGCAGTTCTTC